This entry features one TCR beta chain sequence. The antigen is unknown. Researchers ran the PCR with 60 Vbeta and 13 Jbeta primers. Measured with immunoSEQ multiplex PCR; TCRdb has only the in-frame clones, and not every one. The table has 90,000 to 150,000 clones, around 60% seen once. The CDR3 has 15 amino acids. CDR1 is SGHRS and CDR2 is YFSETQ in the germline V gene. V trimming: 1 base; J trimming: 2 bases; junction bases outside the gene matches: 3. These data originate in a study of cytomegalovirus exposure and HLA in healthy donors. Study observations and caveats: Evidence from a later analysis indicated that most CMV-associated TCR beta chains looked HLA-restricted.

The TCR sequence derives from a man aged 35 to 55 in good health and CMV-seropositive. Sequencing was carried out using PBMCs. V usage is TRBV5-1 and J usage is TRBJ2-7, with 10 nucleotides matching TRBD1. The CDR3 protein is CASSLTTGGPYEQYF. The CDR3, as DNA: TGCGCCAGCAGCTTGACGACAGGGGGCCCCTACGAGCAGTACTTC.